These T cell receptor beta chains were read from a single sample in a study of blood T cell repertoires in COVID-19. The repertoire was sequenced with immunoSEQ multiplex PCR; TCRdb's copy has only in-frame clones and lacks some. The sample records 180,000 or so clones, approximately 86% being singletons. Sequenced: peripheral blood. These receptors were collected from a woman in her 30s with active or convalescent COVID-19. The CDR3 runs from the conserved cysteine through the conserved F or W. A D gene is named only where the DNA matches it firmly. For some rows the clone size is stated as once, few or many, or as a class when expanded; others skip it.

d_call | clone_size | j_call | v_call | cdr3_aa | cdr3_nt
TRBD2 | once | TRBJ2-5 | TRBV5-6 | CASSLEAGGFIETQYF | TGTGCCAGCAGCCTGGAGGCGGGGGGTTTTATCGAGACCCAGTACTTC
- | - | TRBJ1-5 | TRBV12-3/TRBV12-4 | CASSFGGPGHF | TGTGCCAGCAGTTTCGGGGGTCCCGGGCATTTT
- | - | TRBJ1-5 | TRBV4-1 | CASSQDTGSNQPQHF | TGCGCCAGCAGCCAAGATACCGGGTCCAATCAGCCCCAGCATTTT
- | many | TRBJ2-7 | TRBV30 | CAWSVYNRARLSSYEQYF | TGTGCCTGGAGTGTATATAACAGGGCCCGATTAAGCTCCTACGAGCAGTACTTC
- | - | TRBJ2-5 | TRBV6-6 | CASSQGLPGRETQYF | TGTGCCAGCAGCCAGGGACTTCCCGGGCGGGAGACCCAGTACTTC
- | - | TRBJ2-7 | TRBV7-9 | CASSRTSGTSSYEQYF | TGTGCCAGCAGCCGGACGAGCGGGACAAGCTCCTACGAGCAGTACTTC
TRBD2 | - | TRBJ2-1 | TRBV13 | CASSPPRTSDKQFF | TGTGCCAGCAGCCCCCCTAGGACTAGCGATAAGCAGTTCTTC
- | - | TRBJ2-2 | TRBV7-9 | CASSLTGTNTGELFF | TGTGCCAGCAGCTTAACGGGGACAAACACCGGGGAGCTGTTTTTT
TRBD1 | - | TRBJ1-2 | TRBV19 | CATGPGQRSYGYTF | TGTGCCACCGGGCCGGGACAGAGGTCCTATGGCTACACCTTC
TRBD1 | - | TRBJ1-5 | TRBV7-9 | CASSLEGAHQPQHF | TGTGCCAGCAGCTTAGAGGGGGCTCACCAGCCCCAGCATTTT
TRBD1 | - | TRBJ2-7 | TRBV6-1 | CASSETTGTGWIMQYF | TGTGCCAGCAGTGAAACAACCGGGACAGGGTGGATCATGCAGTACTTC
- | - | TRBJ1-6 | TRBV9 | CASSDGVRSNSPLHF | TGTGCCAGCAGCGACGGGGTGCGCTCTAATTCACCCCTCCACTTT
TRBD1 | many | TRBJ2-5 | TRBV24-1 | CATSPGGQGKETQYF | TGTGCCACCTCTCCCGGGGGACAGGGAAAAGAGACCCAGTACTTC
TRBD1 | - | TRBJ1-1 | TRBV5-4 | CASSSDRAANTEAFF | TGTGCCAGCAGCTCGGACAGGGCGGCGAACACTGAAGCTTTCTTT
TRBD1 | - | TRBJ1-1 | TRBV30 | CAWSVARTGLNTEAFF | TGTGCCTGGAGTGTGGCCAGGACAGGGCTGAACACTGAAGCTTTCTTT
- | - | TRBJ1-5 | TRBV21-1 | CASTKPGGPGAGGNQPQHF | TGTGCCAGCACCAAACCGGGGGGCCCGGGGGCCGGGGGCAATCAGCCCCAGCATTTT
TRBD2 | - | TRBJ2-1 | TRBV4-2 | CASSLRLAGGLGPYNEQFF | TGTGCCAGCAGTCTTCGACTAGCGGGAGGCCTAGGCCCCTACAATGAGCAGTTCTTC
TRBD2 | - | TRBJ2-7 | TRBV11-2 | CASSLVASGRIAYEQYF | TGTGCCAGCAGCTTAGTCGCTAGCGGGAGGATCGCCTACGAGCAGTACTTC
TRBD1 | - | TRBJ1-1 | TRBV11-2 | CASSLEGTGSTEAFF | TGTGCCAGCAGCTTAGAAGGGACAGGGTCCACTGAAGCTTTCTTT
TRBD1 | - | TRBJ1-3 | TRBV28 | CASNPRKTGFGYTIYF | TGTGCCAGCAACCCTCGAAAGACAGGGTTCGGGTACACCATATATTTT
TRBD1 | - | TRBJ1-2 | TRBV5-6 | CASSQGAANYGYTF | TGTGCCAGCAGCCAGGGGGCGGCTAACTATGGCTACACCTTC
- | - | TRBJ1-6 | TRBV11-3 | CASGTGTANSPLHF | TGTGCCAGCGGGACCGGGACTGCAAATTCACCCCTCCACTTT
TRBD2 | - | TRBJ2-7 | TRBV10-2 | CASSEMTSGKREQYF | TGCGCCAGCAGTGAAATGACTAGCGGGAAACGGGAGCAGTACTTC
- | - | TRBJ1-2 | TRBV6-4 | CASSDSRGAYGYTF | TGTGCCAGCAGTGATAGTAGGGGCGCCTATGGCTACACCTTC
- | - | TRBJ2-3 | TRBV6-6 | CASSYGLGGTQYF | TGTGCCAGCAGTTATGGCCTGGGGGGTACGCAGTATTTT
- | - | TRBJ1-1 | TRBV12-5 | CASGLGGDSNTEAFF | TGTGCTAGTGGTTTGGGTGGGGACTCGAACACTGAAGCTTTCTTT
- | few | TRBJ1-5 | TRBV6-5 | CASNRGNQPQHF | TGTGCCAGCAATAGGGGAAATCAGCCCCAGCATTTT
- | once | TRBJ1-1 | TRBV30 | CAWRADSDAEAFF | TGTGCCTGGAGGGCCGACAGCGACGCTGAAGCTTTCTTT
- | once | TRBJ1-1 | TRBV29-1 | CSVVLAARGTEAFF | TGCAGCGTTGTGTTGGCAGCCCGGGGAACTGAAGCTTTCTTT
- | - | TRBJ2-1 | TRBV19 | CASKLEGRNEQFF | TGTGCCAGTAAGCTGGAGGGGCGCAATGAGCAGTTCTTC
- | - | TRBJ2-7 | TRBV29-1 | CSVGAPYEQYF | TGCAGCGTGGGGGCCCCCTACGAGCAGTACTTC
- | - | TRBJ1-6 | TRBV12-5 | CASGITGNSPLHF | TGTGCTAGTGGGATTACAGGGAACTCACCCCTCCACTTT
- | - | TRBJ1-5 | TRBV6-6 | CASSPSSHQQPQPQHF | TGTGCCAGCAGCCCTAGTAGCCACCAGCAGCCTCAGCCCCAGCATTTT
- | - | TRBJ1-1 | TRBV6-5 | CASSYETGSEAFF | TGTGCCAGCAGTTACGAGACAGGATCCGAAGCTTTCTTT
- | - | TRBJ1-3 | TRBV7-6 | CASSLSGLAGNTIYF | TGTGCCAGCAGCTTATCCGGTTTAGCTGGAAACACCATATATTTT
- | - | TRBJ2-7 | TRBV7-6 | CASSPTPYREQYF | TGTGCCAGCAGCCCTACCCCCTACAGGGAGCAGTACTTC
TRBD2 | - | TRBJ2-5 | TRBV6-5 | CASRDYLQETQYF | TGTGCCAGCCGGGACTATTTGCAAGAGACCCAGTACTTC
- | - | TRBJ2-3 | TRBV3-1/TRBV3-2 | CASSPPGSGLFPASTDTQYF | TGTGCCAGCAGCCCTCCAGGGAGCGGGCTTTTCCCGGCTAGCACAGATACGCAGTATTTT
- | - | TRBJ1-6 | TRBV5-1 | CASSLEIDNSPLHF | TGCGCCAGCAGCCTAGAAATAGATAATTCACCCCTCCACTTT
TRBD1 | - | TRBJ2-6 | TRBV6-1 | CASSVQGARGANVLTF | TGTGCCAGCAGTGTACAGGGGGCGCGTGGGGCCAACGTCCTGACTTTC
TRBD2 | - | TRBJ2-5 | TRBV7-7 | CASSLYLVRWKTGGPVETQYF | TGTGCTAGCAGCTTATATTTGGTCAGATGGAAAACGGGAGGGCCGGTAGAGACCCAGTACTTC
- | - | TRBJ2-3 | TRBV27 | CASSTGTHDTQYF | TGTGCCAGCAGTACCGGGACTCACGATACGCAGTATTTT
- | - | TRBJ1-5 | TRBV15 | CATSRDRDFAPQHF | TGTGCCACCAGCAGAGACCGGGATTTTGCGCCCCAGCATTTT
TRBD1 | - | TRBJ1-6 | TRBV30 | CAWSIGTGSSYNSPLHF | TGTGCCTGGAGTATTGGGACAGGGAGCTCCTATAATTCACCCCTCCACTTT
- | - | TRBJ2-1 | TRBV6-5 | CASRRAAGYEQFF | TGTGCCAGCAGACGCGCCGCAGGGTACGAGCAGTTCTTC
- | - | TRBJ2-7 | TRBV11-2 | CASSPRSPGQQQYF | TGTGCCAGCAGCCCGAGAAGCCCTGGACAACAGCAGTACTTC
- | - | TRBJ2-2 | TRBV4-1 | CASSQEGGNTGELFF | TGCGCCAGCAGCCAAGAAGGCGGGAACACCGGGGAGCTGTTTTTT
TRBD2 | - | TRBJ2-7 | TRBV5-4 | CASRAPSGDYEQYF | TGTGCCAGCAGGGCCCCTAGCGGAGACTACGAGCAGTACTTC